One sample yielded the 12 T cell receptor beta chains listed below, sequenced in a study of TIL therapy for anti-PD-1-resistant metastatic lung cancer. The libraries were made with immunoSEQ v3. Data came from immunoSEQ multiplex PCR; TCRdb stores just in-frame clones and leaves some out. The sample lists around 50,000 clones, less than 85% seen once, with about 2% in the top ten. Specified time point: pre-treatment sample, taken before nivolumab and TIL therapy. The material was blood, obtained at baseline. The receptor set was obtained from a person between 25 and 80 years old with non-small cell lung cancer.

The CDR3 loop is CASSFGGDTEAFF. CDR3 DNA sequence: TGTGCCAGCAGCTTCGGGGGGGACACTGAAGCTTTCTTT. The chain has TRBV7-9 and TRBJ1-1, with a possible D match to TRBD1 (5 bases). CDR3 length: 13 residues. V lost 3 bases and J lost 3, with 8 bases in between. Germline V gives CDR1 SEHNR, CDR2 FQNEAQ (reference sequence).

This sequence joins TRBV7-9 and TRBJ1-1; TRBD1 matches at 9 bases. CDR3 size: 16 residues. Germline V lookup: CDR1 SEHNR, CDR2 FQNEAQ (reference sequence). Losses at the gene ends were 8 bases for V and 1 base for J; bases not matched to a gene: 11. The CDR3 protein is CASPRVGTGSNTEAFF. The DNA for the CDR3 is TGTGCCAGCCCCCGTGTGGGGACAGGGTCGAACACTGAAGCTTTCTTT.

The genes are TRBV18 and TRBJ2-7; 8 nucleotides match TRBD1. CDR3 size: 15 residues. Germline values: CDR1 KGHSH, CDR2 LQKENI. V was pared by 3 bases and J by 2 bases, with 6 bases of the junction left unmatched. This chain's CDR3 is CASSPGTGVTYEQYF. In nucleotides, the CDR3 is TGTGCCAGCTCACCCGGGACAGGCGTTACCTACGAGCAGTACTTC.

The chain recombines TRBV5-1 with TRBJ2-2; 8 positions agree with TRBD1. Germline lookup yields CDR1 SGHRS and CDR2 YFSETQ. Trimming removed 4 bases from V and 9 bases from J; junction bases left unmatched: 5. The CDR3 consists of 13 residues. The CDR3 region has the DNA TGCGCCAGCAGCCTGGACAGGGCAAGGGAGCTGTTTTTT. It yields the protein CASSLDRARELFF.

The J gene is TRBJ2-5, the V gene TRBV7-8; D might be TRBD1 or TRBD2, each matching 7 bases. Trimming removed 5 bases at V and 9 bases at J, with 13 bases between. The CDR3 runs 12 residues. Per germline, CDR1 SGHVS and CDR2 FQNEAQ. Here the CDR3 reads CASSPQGGPQYF. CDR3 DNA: TGTGCCAGCAGCCCTCAGGGGGGGCCCCAGTACTTC.

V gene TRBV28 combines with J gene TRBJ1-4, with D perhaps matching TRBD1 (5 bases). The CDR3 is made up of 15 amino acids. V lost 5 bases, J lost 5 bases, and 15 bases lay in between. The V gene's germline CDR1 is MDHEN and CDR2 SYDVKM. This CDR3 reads CASSTLQSGNEKLFF. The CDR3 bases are TGTGCCAGCAGTACCTTGCAGTCAGGGAATGAAAAACTGTTTTTT.

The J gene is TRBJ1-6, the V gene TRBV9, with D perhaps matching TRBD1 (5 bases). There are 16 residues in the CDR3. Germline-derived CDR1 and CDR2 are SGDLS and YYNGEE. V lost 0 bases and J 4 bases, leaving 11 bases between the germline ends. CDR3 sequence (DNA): TGTGCCAGCAGCGTAGCGACGGGGACTTATAATTCACCCCTCCACTTT. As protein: CASSVATGTYNSPLHF. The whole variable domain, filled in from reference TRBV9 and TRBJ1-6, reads DSGVTQTPKHLITATGQRVTLRCSPRSGDLSVYWYQQSLDQGLQFLIQYYNGEERAKGNILERFSAQQFPDLHSELNLSSLELGDSALYFCASSVATGTYNSPLHFGNGTRLTVT.

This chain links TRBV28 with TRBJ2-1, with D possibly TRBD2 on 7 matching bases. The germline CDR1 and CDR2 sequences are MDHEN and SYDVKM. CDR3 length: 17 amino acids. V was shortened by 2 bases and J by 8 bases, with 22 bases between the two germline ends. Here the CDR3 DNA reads TGTGCCAGCAGTTTAATTCTACTGGGGGGGGGCCTGTATGAGCAGTTCTTC. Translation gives CASSLILLGGGLYEQFF.

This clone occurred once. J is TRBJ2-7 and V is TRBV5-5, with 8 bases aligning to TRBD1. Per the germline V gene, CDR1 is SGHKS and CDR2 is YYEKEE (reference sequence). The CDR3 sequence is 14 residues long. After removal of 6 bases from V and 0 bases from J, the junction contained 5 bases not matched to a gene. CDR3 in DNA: TGTGCCAGCATACGACAGGGGTCCTCCTACGAGCAGTACTTC. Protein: CASIRQGSSYEQYF.

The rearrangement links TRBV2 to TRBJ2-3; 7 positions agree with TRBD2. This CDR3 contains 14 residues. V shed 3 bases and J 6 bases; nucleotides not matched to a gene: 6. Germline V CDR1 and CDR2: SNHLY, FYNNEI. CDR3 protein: CASSEDGGRDTQYF. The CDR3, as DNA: TGTGCCAGCAGTGAGGACGGGGGGAGGGATACGCAGTATTTT.

The CDR3 DNA follows: TGTGCCAGCAGCGTAGGATTGAAGGGAGGGACTGAAGCTTTCTTT. Translated: CASSVGLKGGTEAFF. This rearrangement joins TRBV9 to TRBJ1-1; D not certain. Germline assignment: CDR1 SGDLS and CDR2 YYNGEE. V shed 0 bases and J shed 5 bases, with 14 bases lying between them. CDR3 length: 15 residues. Together with reference TRBV9 and TRBJ1-1, the CDR3 gives the full variable domain: DSGVTQTPKHLITATGQRVTLRCSPRSGDLSVYWYQQSLDQGLQFLIQYYNGEERAKGNILERFSAQQFPDLHSELNLSSLELGDSALYFCASSVGLKGGTEAFFGQGTRLTVV.

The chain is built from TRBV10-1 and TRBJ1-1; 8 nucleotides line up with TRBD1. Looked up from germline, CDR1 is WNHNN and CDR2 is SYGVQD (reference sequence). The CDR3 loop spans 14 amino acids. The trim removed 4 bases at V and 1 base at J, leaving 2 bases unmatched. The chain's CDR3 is CASSAGQENTEAFF. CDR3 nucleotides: TGCGCCAGCAGTGCGGGACAGGAGAACACTGAAGCTTTCTTT.